Listed below are T cell receptor beta chains from one sample, sequenced in a study of CD8 T cells in ankylosing spondylitis. Each CDR3 protein gets one entry after TCRdb re-called the 5' RACE reads with MiXCR. The sample carries approximately 250,000 distinct CDR3 sequences, roughly a tenth recorded once. What was sequenced was blood, either unsorted or a sorted T cell fraction (not recorded which). Receptor source: a male donor with ankylosing spondylitis or in good health (not recorded which). The CDR3 runs from the conserved cysteine through the conserved F or W. The D gene is left open where the match is weak. Clone size appears in some rows only: once, few, many, or a class for an expanded clone.

TRBV2	TRBJ1-1	-	many	CASSDAGPNTEAFF	TGTGCCAGCAGTGATGCAGGGCCTAACACTGAAGCTTTCTTT
TRBV20-1	TRBJ2-7	TRBD1	few	CSARPGGTYEQYF	TGCAGTGCACGTCCAGGGGGTACCTACGAGCAGTACTTC
TRBV10-2	TRBJ1-1	-	-	CASSDPQPSTEAFF	TGCGCCAGCAGTGACCCCCAACCCTCCACTGAAGCTTTCTTT
TRBV20-1	TRBJ2-1	TRBD2	many	CSARYIFAGAPSSYNEQFF	TGCAGTGCTAGATATATTTTCGCGGGAGCGCCCAGCTCCTACAATGAGCAGTTCTTC
TRBV20-1	TRBJ2-3	-	many	CSAPPDRPDTQYF	TGCAGTGCTCCCCCTGATCGTCCAGATACGCAGTATTTT
TRBV6-5	TRBJ2-6	-	many	CASSLSFEGSFSGANVLTF	TGTGCCAGCAGTTTATCTTTCGAGGGGAGTTTTTCTGGGGCCAACGTCCTGACTTTC
TRBV11-2	TRBJ2-1	-	-	CATRGQLSSEQFF	TGTGCAACCAGAGGGCAGCTATCAAGTGAGCAGTTCTTC
TRBV12-3/TRBV12-4	TRBJ2-7	-	many	CASSLKSSYEQYF	TGTGCCAGCAGTTTAAAAAGCTCCTACGAGCAGTACTTC
TRBV7-6	TRBJ2-3	-	many	CASSPDSGPQYF	TGTGCCAGCAGCCCCGACTCGGGTCCGCAGTATTTT
TRBV20-1	TRBJ1-3	-	many	CSARDPGDSGNTIYF	TGCAGTGCTAGAGACCCGGGGGACTCTGGAAACACCATATATTTT
TRBV3-1	TRBJ2-4	-	many	CASSQEVGVMGNIQYF	TGTGCCAGCAGCCAAGAGGTCGGGGTCATGGGAAACATTCAGTACTTC
TRBV10-3	TRBJ1-3	-	-	CAIRDISGNTIYF	TGTGCCATCAGGGATATCTCTGGAAACACCATATATTTT
TRBV9	TRBJ1-2	TRBD1	-	CASSVRDRDYTF	TGTGCCAGCAGCGTCCGGGACAGAGACTACACCTTC
TRBV12-3/TRBV12-4	TRBJ1-1	-	-	CASRHRPSRTEAFF	TGTGCCAGCAGACATCGACCTTCGCGGACTGAAGCTTTCTTT
TRBV5-1	TRBJ1-4	TRBD1	-	CASSLVGGLNEKLFF	TGCGCCAGCAGCTTGGTAGGGGGCTTGAATGAAAAACTGTTTTTT
TRBV12-5	TRBJ2-3	-	many	CASGPTSRTDTQYF	TGTGCTAGTGGTCCTACTTCCCGCACAGATACGCAGTATTTT
TRBV6-4	TRBJ2-1	TRBD1	many	CASSDEGASYNEQFF	TGTGCCAGCAGTGACGAGGGGGCTTCCTACAATGAGCAGTTCTTC
TRBV3-1	TRBJ2-2	-	many	CASSQRVLENTGELFF	TGTGCCAGCAGCCAGCGGGTATTGGAGAACACCGGGGAGCTGTTTTTT